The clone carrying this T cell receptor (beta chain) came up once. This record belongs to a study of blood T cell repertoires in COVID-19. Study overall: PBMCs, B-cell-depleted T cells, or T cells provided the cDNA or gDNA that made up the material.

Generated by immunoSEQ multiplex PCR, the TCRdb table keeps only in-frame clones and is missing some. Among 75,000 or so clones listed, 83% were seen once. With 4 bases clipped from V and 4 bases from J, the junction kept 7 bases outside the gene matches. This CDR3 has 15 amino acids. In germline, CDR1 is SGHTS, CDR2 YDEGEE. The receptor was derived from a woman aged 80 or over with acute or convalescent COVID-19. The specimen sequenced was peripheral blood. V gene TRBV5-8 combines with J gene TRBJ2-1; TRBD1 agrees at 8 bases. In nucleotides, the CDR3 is TGTGCCAGCAGCCAGGGACAGGTGTTGTACAATGAGCAGTTCTTC. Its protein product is CASSQGQVLYNEQFF.